The 28 T cell receptor beta chains given below trace back to one sample, sequenced in a study of blood T cell repertoires in COVID-19 (dated by TCRdb to the early 2020s). To prepare the library, the immunoSEQ multiplex PCR assay was applied. The source is immuneACCESS, and TCRdb retained only in-frame sequences with V and J called. Part of the clones is not carried over; for the studies checked, unresolved V genes explain less than half of this, and the remainder is unexplained. Across this sample there are 210,000 or so clones, with 84% seen only once. About 5.1% of the sample belongs to the ten largest clones. The sequenced material came from peripheral blood. These receptor sequences come from a woman aged 70 to 79 with active or convalescent COVID-19.

This sequence joins TRBV29-1 and TRBJ2-1; 7 bases match TRBD2. The CDR3 covers 15 residues. J gave up 4 bases and V 6 bases, and 12 bases lay outside the gene matches. Germline CDR1 reads SQVTM; CDR2 reads ANQGSEA. Here the CDR3 reads CSVTPVAGDYNEQFF. CDR3 nucleotide sequence: TGCAGCGTGACTCCCGTGGCGGGAGATTACAATGAGCAGTTCTTC.

CDR3 bases: TGTGCCAGCAGCCTGGGACTAGCGGACCAAGAGACCCAGTACTTC. Translated, it gives CASSLGLADQETQYF. The chain links TRBV11-3 to TRBJ2-5; 11 nucleotides line up with TRBD2. From germline, CDR1 is SGHNT and CDR2 YENEEA. The V gene end was trimmed by 5 bases and the J gene end by 0 bases; junction bases not matched to a gene: 2. The CDR3 is 15 amino acids. The entire variable domain, with the rest obtained from reference TRBV11-3 and TRBJ2-5, is as follows: EAGVVQSPRYKIIEKKQPVAFWCNPISGHNTLYWYLQNLGQGPELLIRYENEEAVDDSQLPKDRFSAERLKGVDSTLKIQPAELGDSAVYLCASSLGLADQETQYFGPGTRLLVL.

The rearrangement links TRBV4-1 to TRBJ2-3, with 8 bases matching TRBD1. This CDR3 is 16 amino acids long. The germline V gene has CDR1 MGHRA and CDR2 YSYEKL. V trimming: 4 bases; J trimming: 4 bases; junction bases outside the gene matches: 10. The CDR3 region has the DNA TGCGCCAGCAGCCCCTTAGGACAGGGCAGAGCAGATACGCAGTATTTT. Translation gives CASSPLGQGRADTQYF.

Concerning this clone itself: Relative to the germline gene, one junction end is altered; a read error may explain this. This chain joins TRBV7-3 and TRBJ2-1; no clear D gene. CDR1 and CDR2 (germline): SGHTA, FQGTGA. The CDR3 sequence is 14 residues long. CDR3 in DNA: TGTGCCAGCAGCTTAAGTCCCTCCGACAATGAGCAGTTCTTC. Protein sequence: CASSLSPSDNEQFF.

The V and J genes are TRBV20-1 and TRBJ1-2; D is unclear. Per germline, CDR1 DFQATT and CDR2 SNEGSKA (reference sequence). This CDR3 comprises 11 residues. The CDR3 loop is CMADFNYGYTF. As DNA, the CDR3 is TGCATGGCGGATTTTAACTATGGCTACACCTTC.

The CDR3 DNA reads TGCGCCAGCAGACCGGCCGGGTACTACGAGCAGTACTTC. The encoded protein is CASRPAGYYEQYF. V is TRBV5-1 and J is TRBJ2-7; D not resolved. This CDR3 has 13 amino acids. CDR1 is SGHRS, CDR2 YFSETQ, per germline. The V gene lost 5 bases and the J gene lost 3 bases, with 12 bases spanning the gap.

This rearrangement joins TRBV5-1 to TRBJ1-4, with 7 bases aligning to TRBD1. The length of the CDR3 is 13 residues. V dropped 3 bases and J dropped 8; count of bases not matched to a gene: 4. The germline gives CDR1 SGHRS, CDR2 YFSETQ. Written as DNA, the CDR3 is TGCGCCAGCAGCTGGGGACAGTACGAAAAACTGTTTTTT. Its protein is CASSWGQYEKLFF.

This chain connects TRBV5-1 to TRBJ1-4; D unclear. Trimming pared 4 bases from V and 6 bases from J, leaving 16 bases between. The CDR3 totals 15 residues. Germline V CDR1 and CDR2: SGHRS, YFSETQ. The CDR3 region has the DNA TGCGCCAGCAGCGCCGTTGGGGAGGGAGATGAAAAACTGTTTTTT. This sequence encodes CASSAVGEGDEKLFF.

The chain employs TRBV6-1 and TRBJ2-1; D gene ambiguous. Trimming removed 1 base at V and 16 bases at J, with 17 bases between. CDR1 and CDR2 from the germline V gene are MNHNS and SASEGT. The CDR3 is made up of 13 amino acids. The CDR3 DNA reads TGTGCCAGCAGTGAAGGAGATGCGGCCGCTGGATTCTTC. This sequence encodes CASSEGDAAAGFF.

V gene TRBV5-6 combines with J gene TRBJ2-7; 7 nucleotides line up with TRBD2. Trimming took 4 bases from V and 2 from J; bases not matched to a gene: 12. The CDR3 has 16 residues. Germline V gene sequence: CDR1 SGHDT, CDR2 YYEEEE. The CDR3 reads CASSPRGSGITYEQYF. In DNA, the CDR3 is TGTGCCAGCAGCCCCCGGGGAAGCGGGATTACCTACGAGCAGTACTTC.

The V gene is TRBV5-6, the J gene TRBJ1-4; D might be TRBD1 (5 bases). CDR1 is SGHDT and CDR2 is YYEEEE in the germline V gene. V was clipped by 4 bases and J by 7 bases, with 29 bases between them. The CDR3 extends over 19 amino acids. In DNA, the CDR3 is TGTGCCAGCAGCCGGCGATATATCCGGGGGTTAGATAATAGTGAAAAACTGTTTTTT. Protein sequence: CASSRRYIRGLDNSEKLFF.

Comment on this clone: Its ends do not fully match the called genes, so a read error is possible. V usage is TRBV7-7 and J usage is TRBJ2-2; 11 nucleotides line up with TRBD2. The CDR3 loop spans 16 amino acids. The germline gives CDR1 SSHAT, CDR2 FNYEAQ (reference sequence). CDR3 residues: CASSKGLAGTTGELFF. The CDR3 bases are TGTGCTAGCAGCAAAGGACTAGCGGGCACCACCGGGGAGCTGTTTTTT.

CDR3 protein: CASSTGREAFF. The CDR3 coding sequence is TGTGCCAGCTCGACAGGCCGTGAAGCTTTCTTT. The V and J genes are TRBV12-3 or TRBV12-4 and TRBJ1-1, with D tentatively TRBD1 (6 bases). This CDR3 is built from 11 residues. Trimming took off 8 bases at V and 7 bases at J, with 11 bases between the two ends.

The CDR3 sequence is CASSFNGYGYTF. The CDR3 DNA sequence: TGCGCCAGCAGCTTCAACGGCTATGGCTACACCTTC. This chain connects TRBV5-1 to TRBJ1-2, with no clear D. The CDR3 extends over 12 amino acids. V lost 2 bases and J lost 4, with 6 bases in between. Looked up from germline, CDR1 is SGHRS and CDR2 is YFSETQ.

This sequence joins TRBV28 and TRBJ1-5, with D possibly being TRBD1 (6 bases). Trimming stripped 4 bases from V and 11 bases from J, with 18 bases between. From germline, CDR1 is MDHEN and CDR2 SYDVKM. The CDR3 totals 14 residues. CDR3 region: CASSYRRGLGSQHF. The CDR3, as DNA: TGTGCCAGCAGTTACCGCAGGGGATTGGGGTCCCAGCATTTT.

This clone occurred a few times. The chain carries TRBV18 and TRBJ1-1; 11 positions agree with TRBD1. Trimming removed 4 bases from V and 6 bases from J; junction bases left unmatched: 4. The length of the CDR3 is 14 residues. Looked up from germline, CDR1 is KGHSH and CDR2 is LQKENI. The CDR3 DNA follows: TGTGCCAGCTCACTTGGACAGGGGGCCGCTGAAGCTTTCTTT. It translates to CASSLGQGAAEAFF.

The V and J genes are TRBV5-1 and TRBJ2-1; maybe TRBD2 (8 bases). The CDR3 is 15 amino acids. CDR1 and CDR2 from the germline V gene are SGHRS and YFSETQ. Trimming stripped 4 bases from V and 5 bases from J, with 16 bases between. This CDR3 is CASSTLAGQNNEQFF. The CDR3 DNA follows: TGCGCCAGCAGCACTTTAGCGGGACAGAACAATGAGCAGTTCTTC. Using reference TRBV5-1 and TRBJ2-1 for the parts outside the CDR3, the full variable domain is KAGVTQTPRYLIKTRGQQVTLSCSPISGHRSVSWYQQTPGQGLQFLFEYFSETQRNKGNFPGRFSGRQFSNSRSEMNVSTLELGDSALYLCASSTLAGQNNEQFFGPGTRLTVL.

The table lists this clone with a count of one. The chain uses TRBV11-2 and TRBJ2-1; 7 bases line up with TRBD2. The J segment lost 1 base and the V segment lost 1 base, leaving 10 bases of the junction unmatched. The CDR3 has 18 amino acids. Per germline, CDR1 SGHAT and CDR2 FQNNGV. CDR3 sequence: CASSLALSGLGSYNEQFF. CDR3 DNA sequence: TGTGCCAGCAGCTTAGCGTTGTCTGGACTAGGGTCCTACAATGAGCAGTTCTTC.

This clone appeared a few times. The genes are TRBV19 and TRBJ2-2; 8 nucleotides agree with TRBD2. The CDR3 runs to 16 residues. In germline, CDR1 is LNHDA, CDR2 SQIVND (reference sequence). The junction had 9 bases not matched to a gene; V was cut back by 4 bases and J by 5 bases. CDR3 protein: CASSKITSGRTGELFF. The CDR3 bases are TGTGCCAGTAGTAAGATAACTAGCGGAAGGACCGGGGAGCTGTTTTTT.

The chain employs TRBV24-1 and TRBJ1-4; D perhaps matches TRBD1 (5 bases). Looked up from germline, CDR1 is KGHDR and CDR2 is SFDVKD. Trimming stripped 1 base from V and 10 bases from J, with 9 bases between. The CDR3 is 13 amino acids. CDR3 coding DNA: TGTGCCACCAGTGATTTTCCGGGGGGAAAACTGTTTTTT. Its protein product is CATSDFPGGKLFF.

The chain is built from TRBV11-2 and TRBJ2-3; D possibly corresponds to TRBD2 (6 bases). V was clipped by 1 base and J by 4 bases, with 15 bases between them. This CDR3 comprises 16 residues. Germline-derived CDR1 and CDR2 are SGHAT and FQNNGV. CDR3 sequence: CASSLVIGGGADTQYF. CDR3 DNA sequence: TGTGCCAGCAGCTTAGTTATTGGAGGCGGGGCAGATACGCAGTATTTT.

The rearrangement uses TRBV9 and TRBJ1-2; the D gene is possibly TRBD1 (5 bases). Germline V gives CDR1 SGDLS, CDR2 YYNGEE. V lost 3 bases and J 2 bases, leaving 14 bases between the germline ends. The CDR3 is made up of 15 amino acids. CDR3 sequence (DNA): TGTGCCAGCAGCGAGACAGCCAGATTAAACTATGGCTACACCTTC. Encoded protein: CASSETARLNYGYTF.

The gene calls are TRBV6-5 and TRBJ2-7, with 7 bases identical to TRBD2. Germline trimming cut 8 bases from V and 3 bases from J; bases unmatched to any gene: 7. CDR1 is MNHEY and CDR2 is SVGAGI in the germline V gene. The CDR3 extends over 13 amino acids. CDR3: CASDRGDGYEQYF. The CDR3 bases are TGTGCCAGCGATCGGGGGGACGGCTACGAGCAGTACTTC.

The chain combines TRBV28 with TRBJ2-3; TRBD1 matches at 8 bases. In germline, CDR1 is MDHEN, CDR2 SYDVKM. CDR3 length: 15 amino acids. With V trimmed by 8 bases and J by 2 bases, 9 bases remained unmatched. The CDR3 DNA reads as TGTGCCAGCGGCGGACAGGGCGCCTTCACAGATACGCAGTATTTT. This encodes CASGGQGAFTDTQYF. The variable domain in full, with the rest retrieved from reference TRBV28 and TRBJ2-3, is DVKVTQSSRYLVKRTGEKVFLECVQDMDHENMFWYRQDPGLGLRLIYFSYDVKMKEKGDIPEGYSVSREKKERFSLILESASTNQTSMYLCASGGQGAFTDTQYFGPGTRLTVL.

V and J are TRBV29-1 and TRBJ2-5; D is unclear. From germline, CDR1 is SQVTM and CDR2 ANQGSEA. The CDR3 has 12 amino acids. Between the trimmed V and J ends, which lost 6 bases and 5 bases, there was a span of 13 bases. The CDR3 bases are TGCAGCGTCGACTCGACTTGGGAGACCCAGTACTTC. This gives the protein CSVDSTWETQYF. Combining the CDR3 with reference TRBV29-1 and TRBJ2-5 gives the whole variable domain SAVISQKPSRDICQRGTSLTIQCQVDSQVTMMFWYRQQPGQSLTLIATANQGSEATYESGFVIDKFPISRPNLTFSTLTVSNMSPEDSSIYLCSVDSTWETQYFGPGTRLLVL.

The chain carries TRBV27 and TRBJ2-3, with D possibly matching TRBD2 (5 bases). V was trimmed by 6 bases and J by 6 bases, leaving 7 bases between them. Per germline, CDR1 MNHEY and CDR2 SMNVEV (reference sequence). The CDR3 is 11 amino acids. The DNA for the CDR3 is TGTGCCAGCAGCCAGCGGGATACGCAGTATTTT. As protein: CASSQRDTQYF.

This clone was seen a handful of times. The chain links TRBV7-2 to TRBJ2-1; D unclear. V lost 1 base and J 0 bases, leaving 7 bases between the germline ends. The CDR3 consists of 15 residues. In germline, CDR1 is SGHTA, CDR2 FQGNSA. The CDR3 coding sequence is TGTGCCAGCAGCTTAGGCGGAGTCTCCTACAATGAGCAGTTCTTC. Its translation is CASSLGGVSYNEQFF.

This chain uses TRBV21-1 with TRBJ2-7; the table's TRBD2 call for D was not verified on the DNA. TRBV21-1 constitutes a pseudogene. This CDR3 spans 14 amino acids. The CDR3 spells CASSNPSGLAGGKV. The CDR3, as DNA: TGTGCCAGCAGCAATCCCTCGGGACTAGCGGGAGGGAAGGTC.